Listed below are T cell receptor beta chains from one sample, sequenced in a study of blood T cell repertoires in COVID-19. The repertoire was sequenced with immunoSEQ multiplex PCR; TCRdb's copy has only in-frame clones and lacks some. Of some 230,000 clones listed, around 80% are singletons. Material: PBMCs or T cells enriched from blood (not recorded which). The source is a middle-aged man who had recovered from COVID-19. Each CDR3 is given with its conserved first and last residue. The D gene is left open where the match is weak. For some rows the clone size is stated as once, few or many, or as a class when expanded; others skip it.

>few|TRBV11-2|NA|TRBJ1-1
CASSANRETEAFF
TGTGCCAGCAGCGCCAACAGGGAAACTGAAGCTTTCTTT
>few|TRBV11-3|TRBD1|TRBJ2-7
CASSLNRGHEQYF
TGTGCCAGCAGCTTAAACAGGGGCCACGAGCAGTACTTC
>NA|TRBV2|NA|TRBJ2-5
CASTAGLHQETQYF
TGTGCCAGCACCGCGGGCCTACACCAAGAGACCCAGTACTTC
>NA|TRBV28|TRBD1|TRBJ1-2
CASSFPGTGPFYGYTF
TGTGCCAGCAGTTTCCCCGGGACAGGGCCCTTCTATGGCTACACCTTC
>NA|TRBV18|NA|TRBJ2-7
CASSPRQRTESYEQYF
TGTGCCAGCTCACCAAGACAAAGGACAGAGTCCTACGAGCAGTACTTC
>NA|TRBV7-2|NA|TRBJ1-5
CASSLGATGKGNQPQHF
TGTGCCAGCAGCTTAGGGGCCACAGGAAAGGGCAATCAGCCCCAGCATTTT
>NA|TRBV20-1|TRBD1|TRBJ1-1
CSARGDRGGFF
TGCAGTGCTAGGGGGGACAGGGGTGGTTTCTTT
>NA|TRBV10-3|TRBD1|TRBJ1-2
CAISEQGLTGYTF
TGTGCCATCAGTGAACAGGGGCTGACGGGCTACACCTTC
>few|TRBV12-3/TRBV12-4|NA|TRBJ2-5
CASSATLGGWGYF
TGTGCCAGCAGCGCCACCCTCGGGGGATGGGGGTACTTC
>NA|TRBV6-2/TRBV6-3|TRBD1|TRBJ1-2
CASSQQGSKPYGYTF
TGTGCCAGCAGTCAACAGGGGTCCAAGCCCTATGGCTACACCTTC
>NA|TRBV2|TRBD1|TRBJ1-1
CASKPGGYGSTEAFF
TGTGCCAGCAAGCCAGGGGGCTATGGTAGCACTGAAGCTTTCTTT
>NA|TRBV30|TRBD1|TRBJ1-3
CAWSVKGGVSGNTIYF
TGTGCCTGGAGTGTAAAAGGGGGCGTCTCTGGAAACACCATATATTTT
>NA|TRBV2|NA|TRBJ2-4
CASTLRGFGKNIQYF
TGTGCCAGCACCCTAAGGGGATTTGGCAAAAACATTCAGTACTTC
>NA|TRBV3-1/TRBV3-2|NA|TRBJ2-1
CASSIGLETYNEQFF
TGTGCCAGCAGCATTGGACTCGAAACCTACAATGAGCAGTTCTTC
>NA|TRBV7-2|NA|TRBJ1-2
CASSLGGTGGGYTF
TGTGCCAGCAGCTTAGGCGGGACTGGTGGAGGCTACACCTTC
>NA|TRBV5-5|NA|TRBJ1-2
CASSPVGQGYGYTF
TGTGCCAGCAGCCCGGTGGGTCAGGGGTATGGCTACACCTTC
>NA|TRBV4-1|NA|TRBJ2-1
CASSQGLRGPGGNEQFF
TGCGCCAGCAGCCAAGGCCTTCGGGGGCCGGGAGGCAATGAGCAGTTCTTC
>NA|TRBV29-1|TRBD1|TRBJ1-3
CSVGQGENTIYF
TGCAGCGTTGGGCAGGGGGAAAACACCATATATTTT
>once|TRBV27|NA|TRBJ2-5
CASSFKQNRAETQYF
TGTGCCAGCAGTTTTAAACAGAACAGGGCGGAGACCCAGTACTTC
>NA|TRBV3-1/TRBV3-2|NA|TRBJ2-5
CASSQDLVGPAGETQYF
TGTGCCAGCAGCCAAGATCTAGTTGGTCCGGCGGGGGAGACCCAGTACTTC
>NA|TRBV5-1|NA|TRBJ1-5
CASSTPPGPVNQPQHF
TGCGCCAGCAGCACCCCGCCAGGCCCTGTTAATCAGCCCCAGCATTTT
>NA|TRBV6-5|NA|TRBJ1-3
CASRQLSGNTIYF
TGTGCCAGCAGGCAACTCTCTGGAAACACCATATATTTT
>NA|TRBV15|NA|TRBJ2-7
CATSGGREEGAYEQYF
TGTGCCACCAGCGGCGGCAGGGAGGAAGGCGCCTACGAGCAGTACTTC
>NA|TRBV24-1|TRBD1|TRBJ1-2
CATSDLLPGQSYGYTF
TGTGCCACCAGTGATTTACTTCCGGGACAGAGCTATGGCTACACCTTC
>few|TRBV27|NA|TRBJ1-2
CASSLGGINYGYTF
TGTGCCAGCAGTTTAGGGGGGATTAACTATGGCTACACCTTC
>NA|TRBV7-2|NA|TRBJ1-1
CASSSQPGTEAFF
TGTGCCAGCAGCTCCCAACCGGGCACTGAAGCTTTCTTT
>few|TRBV30|NA|TRBJ2-3
CAWTFAGTDTQYF
TGTGCCTGGACCTTTGCAGGCACAGATACGCAGTATTTT
>NA|TRBV7-2|NA|TRBJ1-4
CASSLIGTNEKLFF
TGTGCCAGCAGTCTGATCGGGACAAATGAAAAACTGTTTTTT
>NA|TRBV10-2|NA|TRBJ1-4
CASSNRALNEKLFF
TGCGCCAGCAGCAACAGGGCCCTTAATGAAAAACTGTTTTTT
>once|TRBV7-2|NA|TRBJ1-3
CASSPAIGVGNTIYF
TGTGCCAGCAGCCCCGCCATCGGAGTTGGAAACACCATATATTTT
>NA|TRBV3-1/TRBV3-2|TRBD1|TRBJ1-2
CASSRGQGYYGYTF
TGTGCCAGCAGCCGGGGACAGGGGTACTATGGCTACACCTTC
>few|TRBV11-2|TRBD1|TRBJ1-2
CASSLRQGTSLNYGYTF
TGTGCCAGCAGCTTAAGACAGGGGACTTCCCTTAACTATGGCTACACCTTC
>NA|TRBV28|TRBD1|TRBJ2-7
CASSSQGTGAYEQYF
TGTGCCAGCAGTTCCCAGGGGACAGGGGCCTACGAGCAGTACTTC
>NA|TRBV19|NA|TRBJ1-4
CASRDKGKLFF
TGTGCCAGCCGGGACAAGGGAAAACTGTTTTTT
>NA|TRBV30|TRBD1|TRBJ2-1
CAWAGGSYNEQFF
TGTGCCTGGGCAGGGGGCTCCTACAATGAGCAGTTCTTC
>NA|TRBV28|TRBD2|TRBJ2-7
CATAYGRSYEQYF
TGTGCCACCGCTTACGGGAGGTCTTACGAGCAGTACTTC
>NA|TRBV5-1|NA|TRBJ2-7
CASSIQSRGQSHYEQYF
TGCGCCAGCAGCATCCAATCCCGTGGACAATCCCACTACGAGCAGTACTTC
>once|TRBV3-1/TRBV3-2|NA|TRBJ1-3
CASSPQVTGNTIYF
TGTGCCAGCAGCCCACAGGTTACTGGAAACACCATATATTTT
>NA|TRBV24-1|NA|TRBJ2-3
CATSDFPGGGTDTQYF
TGTGCCACCAGTGATTTTCCGGGGGGCGGCACAGATACGCAGTATTTT
>once|TRBV28|TRBD1|TRBJ1-4
CASTLGQGVEKLFF
TGTGCCAGCACCTTGGGACAGGGAGTAGAAAAACTGTTTTTT
>NA|TRBV30|TRBD2|TRBJ2-7
CAWSVGTSGGWYEQYF
TGTGCCTGGAGTGTAGGGACTAGCGGGGGGTGGTACGAGCAGTACTTC
>NA|TRBV5-1|TRBD1|TRBJ2-3
CASSRDRVTDTQYF
TGCGCCAGCAGCCGGGACAGGGTGACAGATACGCAGTATTTT
>NA|TRBV28|TRBD1|TRBJ1-1
CASSLGTGDTEAFF
TGTGCCAGCAGTTTAGGGACAGGGGACACTGAAGCTTTCTTT
>NA|TRBV28|NA|TRBJ2-3
CASNLRGRGTDTQYF
TGTGCCAGCAACTTAAGGGGTAGGGGCACAGATACGCAGTATTTT
>NA|TRBV28|TRBD2|TRBJ2-1
CASSSRLAGDYNEQFF
TGTGCCAGCAGTTCTCGACTAGCGGGGGATTACAATGAGCAGTTCTTC
>once|TRBV12-3/TRBV12-4|NA|TRBJ1-1
CASSSGTEAFF
TGTGCCAGCAGTTCGGGCACTGAAGCTTTCTTT
>NA|TRBV7-9|NA|TRBJ2-3
CASSPSRAPAGTQYF
TGTGCCAGCAGCCCCTCTAGGGCCCCAGCGGGTACGCAGTATTTT
>NA|TRBV5-4|NA|TRBJ2-2
CASSLRRGAGEELFF
TGTGCCAGCAGCCTCCGTCGGGGGGCGGGGGAAGAGCTGTTTTTT
>few|TRBV6-5|NA|TRBJ1-5
CASSYSRGDQPQHF
TGTGCCAGCAGTTACTCGCGGGGGGATCAGCCCCAGCATTTT
>once|TRBV7-9|TRBD2|TRBJ2-5
CASSTGLAFILETQYF
TGTGCCAGCAGCACGGGACTAGCATTTATCTTGGAGACCCAGTACTTC
>once|TRBV5-1|NA|TRBJ2-6
CASSFYFRESGANVLTF
TGCGCCAGCAGCTTTTACTTCAGGGAATCTGGGGCCAACGTCCTGACTTTC
>NA|TRBV5-4|NA|TRBJ1-2
CASSHQTGSTGYTF
TGTGCCAGCAGCCACCAGACAGGCTCCACGGGCTACACCTTC
>NA|TRBV30|TRBD1|TRBJ2-7
CAWSVLGTGLYEQYF
TGTGCCTGGAGTGTACTGGGGACAGGGCTCTACGAGCAGTACTTC
>NA|TRBV7-9|NA|TRBJ1-6
CASSSTDKPGSYNSPLHF
TGTGCCAGCAGCTCCACCGACAAACCTGGCTCCTATAATTCACCCCTCCACTTT